The 30 T cell receptor beta chains below were found in one sample sequenced in a study of blood T cell repertoires in COVID-19. TCRdb's table, derived via immunoSEQ multiplex PCR, lists solely in-frame clones and lacks some. Here the sample spans about 190,000 clones, around 85% being singletons. Sequences were obtained from PBMCs or T cells enriched from blood (not recorded which). These receptors came from a woman aged 25 to 39 who had recovered from COVID-19.

J is TRBJ1-1 and V is TRBV11-2; 9 bases fit TRBD1. The junction had 4 bases not matched to a gene; V was cut back by 1 base and J by 4 bases. Germline CDR1 reads SGHAT; CDR2 reads FQNNGV. This CDR3 is 15 amino acids long. The CDR3: CASSLGTGVGTEAFF. The CDR3, as DNA: TGTGCCAGCAGCTTAGGGACAGGGGTTGGCACTGAAGCTTTCTTT.

This chain uses TRBV6-5 with TRBJ1-4, with 11 bases aligning to TRBD1. V was pared by 11 bases and J by 1 base, with 3 bases of the junction left unmatched. Germline CDR1 and CDR2: MNHEY and SVGAGI. This CDR3 is 14 amino acids long. The CDR3 DNA is TGTGCCGGCGGGACAGGGGGAACTAATGAAAAACTGTTTTTT. Translating it yields CAGGTGGTNEKLFF.

A single count supports this clone. This sequence joins TRBV6-5 and TRBJ2-3, with D possibly TRBD1 on 6 matching bases. CDR1 is MNHEY and CDR2 is SVGAGI in the germline V gene. This CDR3 has 14 residues. Trimming took off 7 bases at V and 3 bases at J, with 14 bases between the two ends. In nucleotides, the CDR3 is TGTGCCAGCATTGGCAGGGGCGCTACAGATACGCAGTATTTT. Its protein is CASIGRGATDTQYF.

CDR3 loop: CASSEPPPETQYF. Here the CDR3 DNA reads TGTGCCAGCAGCGAGCCTCCCCCAGAGACCCAGTACTTC. The V and J genes are TRBV7-2 and TRBJ2-5; D remains ambiguous. The V end lost 5 bases, the J end lost 4 bases, and 11 bases lay between the germline ends. This CDR3 contains 13 residues. CDR1 and CDR2 from the germline V gene are SGHTA and FQGNSA.

In DNA, the CDR3 is TGTGCCAGCAGCCGCTCCCCGGACACTGAAGCTTTCTTT. Protein sequence: CASSRSPDTEAFF. This chain links TRBV5-4 with TRBJ1-1, with D unclear. Between the trimmed V and J ends, which lost 4 bases and 3 bases, there was a span of 10 bases. Germline CDR1 and CDR2: SGHNT and YYREEE (reference sequence). The CDR3 runs to 13 residues.

CDR3 residues: CITGGNYGYTF. The CDR3 region has the DNA TGCATTACAGGGGGGAACTATGGCTACACCTTC. The chain joins TRBV20-1 to TRBJ1-2, with 8 bases that match TRBD1. This CDR3 spans 11 amino acids. The germline V gene has CDR1 DFQATT and CDR2 SNEGSKA (reference sequence).

The chain uses TRBV11-2 and TRBJ2-2, with TRBD2 matching over 8 bases. V gave up 5 bases and J gave up 4 bases; unmatched junction bases: 6. The CDR3 length is 15 residues. The V gene's germline CDR1 is SGHAT and CDR2 FQNNGV. The CDR3 reads CASSPRSGSTGELFF. The DNA for the CDR3 is TGTGCCAGCAGCCCGAGGAGCGGGAGCACCGGGGAGCTGTTTTTT.

The chain recombines TRBV6-5 with TRBJ1-2; TRBD1 aligns across 9 bases. Germline V lookup: CDR1 MNHEY, CDR2 SVGAGI. The CDR3 extends over 14 amino acids. J gave up 4 bases and V 5 bases, and 5 bases lay outside the gene matches. CDR3 in amino acids: CASSPDRGGYGYTF. CDR3 sequence (DNA): TGTGCCAGCAGTCCGGACAGGGGAGGCTATGGCTACACCTTC.

There are a few counts of this clone. The chain couples TRBV27 to TRBJ1-6; a weak D match, TRBD1 (6 bases). The ends were cut back, 6 bases at V and 9 bases at J, with 18 bases in the middle. Per germline, CDR1 MNHEY and CDR2 SMNVEV (reference sequence). CDR3 length: 15 amino acids. For the CDR3, the DNA is TGTGCCAGCAGGCCATTGGACAGACCTGCTTCACCCCTCCACTTT. Its translation: CASRPLDRPASPLHF.

J is TRBJ1-1 and V is TRBV10-1, with TRBD1 as a possible D gene (5 bases). The V and J ends lost 1 base and 8 bases respectively, with 14 bases between them. CDR1 is WNHNN and CDR2 is SYGVQD in the germline V gene (reference sequence). CDR3 length equals 14 residues. In nucleotides, the CDR3 is TGCGCCAGCAGTGAGTATCAGGGAATTCGCGAAGCTTTCTTT. This encodes CASSEYQGIREAFF.

This clone was seen a single time. V usage is TRBV4-1 and J usage is TRBJ1-2, with D tentatively TRBD1 (6 bases). CDR1 MGHRA and CDR2 YSYEKL come from the germline V gene. CDR3 length: 14 amino acids. The ends were cut back, 4 bases at V and 1 base at J, with 10 bases in the middle. This CDR3 is CASSPQDSNYGYTF. The CDR3 bases are TGCGCCAGCAGCCCCCAGGACAGTAACTATGGCTACACCTTC.

CDR3 amino acids: CASSSPTDNQETQYF. In nucleotides, the CDR3 is TGTGCCAGCTCTTCCCCTACGGACAACCAAGAGACCCAGTACTTC. The V call is TRBV18, the J call TRBJ2-5; D is perhaps TRBD1 (5 bases). Trimming removed 6 bases from V and 0 bases from J, with 14 bases in between. CDR1 is KGHSH, CDR2 LQKENI, per germline. The CDR3 runs to 15 residues.

The chain combines TRBV7-2 with TRBJ2-3; the D is unclear. The CDR3 is 14 amino acids. CDR1 and CDR2 from the germline V gene are SGHTA and FQGNSA. Trimming stripped 1 base from V and 4 bases from J, with 9 bases between. The CDR3 reads CASSLVFSPDTQYF. CDR3 coding DNA: TGTGCCAGCAGCTTAGTGTTTAGTCCAGATACGCAGTATTTT.

The chain uses TRBV5-1 and TRBJ2-3; 8 bases fit TRBD1. This CDR3 region has 16 residues. Trimming at V came to 1 base and at J to 1 base, leaving 5 bases not matched to a gene. Per the germline V gene, CDR1 is SGHRS and CDR2 is YFSETQ. Written as DNA, the CDR3 is TGCGCCAGCAGCTTGCTAGGACAGGGTGGCACAGATACGCAGTATTTT. This gives the protein CASSLLGQGGTDTQYF.

The V call is TRBV2, the J call TRBJ1-1, with D possibly being TRBD1 (6 bases). The V gene lost 7 bases and the J gene lost 4 bases, with 13 bases spanning the gap. The CDR3 runs 13 residues. CDR1 and CDR2 from the germline V gene are SNHLY and FYNNEI. The CDR3 DNA follows: TGTGCCAGCAAGAACAGGGCTGGCACTGAAGCTTTCTTT. It specifies CASKNRAGTEAFF. The full variable domain, with the rest looked up from reference TRBV2 and TRBJ1-1, is EPEVTQTPSHQVTQMGQEVILRCVPISNHLYFYWYRQILGQKVEFLVSFYNNEISEKSEIFDDQFSVERPDGSNFTLKIRSTKLEDSAMYFCASKNRAGTEAFFGQGTRLTVV.

CDR3 in DNA: TGCGCCAGCAGCTTGGCCGGGGGGGCCCAAGAGACCCAGTACTTC. Its protein product is CASSLAGGAQETQYF. The chain employs TRBV5-1 and TRBJ2-5; TRBD2 matches at 8 bases. The V gene's germline CDR1 is SGHRS and CDR2 YFSETQ. V trimming: 0 bases; J trimming: 1 base; junction bases outside the gene matches: 2. The CDR3 sequence is 15 residues long. Full variable domain (rest looked up from reference TRBV5-1 and TRBJ2-5): KAGVTQTPRYLIKTRGQQVTLSCSPISGHRSVSWYQQTPGQGLQFLFEYFSETQRNKGNFPGRFSGRQFSNSRSEMNVSTLELGDSALYLCASSLAGGAQETQYFGPGTRLLVL.

The chain joins TRBV19 to TRBJ1-3; D gene uncertain. CDR3 size: 15 residues. The V end lost 4 bases, the J end lost 0 bases, and 10 bases lay between the germline ends. From germline, CDR1 is LNHDA and CDR2 SQIVND (reference sequence). The CDR3 DNA reads as TGTGCCAGTAGTAATCTCAGAAGCTCTGGAAACACCATATATTTT. Encoded protein: CASSNLRSSGNTIYF.

This clone appeared a single time. V is TRBV25-1 and J is TRBJ1-2; 8 bases are shared with TRBD1. There are 13 residues in the CDR3. Germline trimming cut 10 bases from V and 4 bases from J; bases unmatched to any gene: 8. Germline loops: CDR1 MGHDK, CDR2 SYGVNS. DNA of the CDR3: TGTGCCACCTGGACAGGGTCGTTCTATGGCTACACCTTC. It yields the protein CATWTGSFYGYTF.

This chain joins TRBV6-5 and TRBJ2-1, with 8 bases identical to TRBD2. The V gene's germline CDR1 is MNHEY and CDR2 SVGAGI. The CDR3 runs 15 residues. The ends lost 8 bases at V and 0 bases at J; junction bases unmatched: 6. The chain's CDR3 is CASATSGYSYNEQFF. CDR3 in DNA: TGTGCCAGCGCCACTAGCGGATACTCCTACAATGAGCAGTTCTTC.

V is TRBV2 and J is TRBJ1-1, with 10 bases lining up with TRBD1. This CDR3 is 17 amino acids long. V was clipped by 8 bases and J by 3 bases; unmatched bases: 15. Germline CDR1 and CDR2: SNHLY and FYNNEI. This CDR3 is CASATYRQGARDTEAFF. The CDR3 bases are TGTGCCAGCGCGACATACCGACAGGGGGCGCGGGACACTGAAGCTTTCTTT.

This chain joins TRBV5-1 and TRBJ2-3, with a possible D match to TRBD2 (6 bases). From germline, CDR1 is SGHRS and CDR2 YFSETQ. The CDR3 is made up of 16 amino acids. With 0 bases removed from V and 4 bases from J, the gap between germline ends came to 15 bases. CDR3 loop: CASSLAGGAIADTQYF. The CDR3, as DNA: TGCGCCAGCAGCTTGGCCGGCGGGGCCATTGCAGATACGCAGTATTTT.

The chain recombines TRBV3-1 (or the pseudogene TRBV3-2) with TRBJ2-4, with TRBD2 matching 10 bases. V was clipped by 2 bases and J by 0 bases; unmatched bases: 4. The CDR3 has 17 amino acids. From germline, CDR1 is LGHDT and CDR2 YNNKEL (reference sequence). CDR3 protein: CASSQFTSGVAKNIQYF. CDR3 DNA: TGTGCCAGCAGCCAATTTACTAGCGGGGTAGCCAAAAACATTCAGTACTTC.

The V and J genes are TRBV11-2 and TRBJ2-1; 9 bases match TRBD2. V shed 5 bases and J 0 bases; nucleotides not matched to a gene: 14. The CDR3 length is 19 residues. Looked up from germline, CDR1 is SGHAT and CDR2 is FQNNGV. This chain's CDR3 is CASSPLGVSGRSSYNEQFF. CDR3 coding DNA: TGTGCCAGCAGCCCACTCGGAGTTAGCGGGAGAAGCTCCTACAATGAGCAGTTCTTC.

Written as DNA, the CDR3 is TGTGCCAGCAGCAACCGGGACAGTTTCTATGGCTACACCTTC. This sequence encodes CASSNRDSFYGYTF. The V gene is TRBV7-8, the J gene TRBJ1-2; 7 positions match TRBD1. CDR3 length: 14 residues. The J segment lost 4 bases and the V segment lost 5 bases, leaving 7 bases of the junction unmatched. Germline V gene sequence: CDR1 SGHVS, CDR2 FQNEAQ.

The chain employs TRBV28 and TRBJ2-7; D is uncertain. V was pared by 6 bases and J by 8 bases, with 14 bases between. The germline V gene has CDR1 MDHEN and CDR2 SYDVKM. The CDR3 covers 12 residues. CDR3 region: CASSRGGYKQYV. The CDR3 DNA sequence: TGTGCCAGCAGCCGAGGTGGATACAAGCAGTACGTC.

This clone was seen only once. The gene calls are TRBV2 and TRBJ1-4; 9 bases align to TRBD1. The germline CDR1 and CDR2 sequences are SNHLY and FYNNEI. The CDR3 runs to 15 residues. V trimming: 8 bases; J trimming: 2 bases; junction bases outside the gene matches: 6. The CDR3 loop is CASLGQGSTNEKLFF. CDR3 coding DNA: TGTGCCAGCCTGGGACAGGGCTCGACTAATGAAAAACTGTTTTTT.

V gene TRBV29-1 combines with J gene TRBJ2-7; D might be TRBD2 (6 bases). Per the germline V gene, CDR1 is SQVTM and CDR2 is ANQGSEA. The ends were cut back, 6 bases at V and 1 base at J, with 13 bases in the middle. The CDR3 is 13 residues long. CDR3 DNA: TGCAGCGTCCAGACTAGATTGTCCTACGAGCAGTACTTC. Its translation is CSVQTRLSYEQYF.

The rearrangement joins TRBV7-9 to TRBJ2-3; perhaps TRBD2 as D (7 bases). V gave up 6 bases and J gave up 6 bases, with 16 bases separating them. CDR3 length: 14 residues. Germline loops: CDR1 SEHNR, CDR2 FQNEAQ (reference sequence). CDR3 sequence (DNA): TGTGCCAGCAGTGGGGGGGCTTACATGGATACGCAGTATTTT. Protein product: CASSGGAYMDTQYF.

The V and J genes are TRBV19 and TRBJ1-2, with a weak D call TRBD1 (5 bases). The V gene's germline CDR1 is LNHDA and CDR2 SQIVND (reference sequence). The CDR3 contains 12 residues. Trimming pared 7 bases from V and 4 bases from J, leaving 10 bases between. The chain's CDR3 is CASTLQGYGYTF. CDR3 in DNA: TGTGCCAGTACCCTCCAGGGCTATGGCTACACCTTC.

V is TRBV15 and J is TRBJ1-2; TRBD1 matches 10 bases. V was pared by 4 bases and J by 3 bases, with 2 bases of the junction left unmatched. The CDR3 contains 14 residues. The germline V gene encodes CDR1 LNHNV and CDR2 YYDKDF (reference sequence). CDR3 DNA sequence: TGTGCCACCAGCAAGGGGACAGGGGACTATGGCTACACCTTC. Translation gives CATSKGTGDYGYTF.